The table lists the clone carrying this T cell receptor (beta chain) with many counts. This entry belongs to a study of blood T cells in healthy people across ages. About the research overall: Capture via template switching afforded approximately one barcoded beta molecule per two T cells.

The study isolated at least 6.5 million PBMCs from each sample. Total RNA extracted from each sample amounted to at least 5 micrograms. Sample-barcoded 5' priming and a J-beta primer mix drove a second PCR of roughly 6 to 12 cycles. TCRdb reanalysed the 5' RACE reads using MiXCR and keeps one entry per CDR3 protein. The table lists around 870,000 distinct CDR3 sequences, roughly 26% of them singletons. The CDR3 loop spans 13 amino acids. V was trimmed by 4 bases and J by 5 bases, leaving 11 bases between them. Per the germline V gene, CDR1 is LGHNA and CDR2 is YNFKEQ. The specimen sequenced was blood. This receptor was obtained from an elderly woman in good health. V and J are TRBV4-2 and TRBJ2-5, with D maybe TRBD2 (5 bases). This CDR3 is CASSLFSGETQYF. The CDR3 region has the DNA TGTGCCAGCAGCCTGTTTTCGGGGGAGACCCAGTACTTC.